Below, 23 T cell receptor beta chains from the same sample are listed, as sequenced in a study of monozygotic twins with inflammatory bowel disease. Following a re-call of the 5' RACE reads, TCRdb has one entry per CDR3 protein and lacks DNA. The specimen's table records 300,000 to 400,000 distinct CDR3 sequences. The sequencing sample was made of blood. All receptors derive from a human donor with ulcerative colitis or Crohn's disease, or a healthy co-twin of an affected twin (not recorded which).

The CDR3 is CASSSRQGEENIQYF. V is TRBV5-6 and J is TRBJ2-4; TCRdb returns TRBD1, unconfirmable since there is no DNA. The CDR3 is 15 residues long. Germline CDR1 is SGHDT and CDR2 is YYEEEE. Drawing the rest from reference TRBV5-6 and TRBJ2-4, the complete variable domain is DAGVTQSPTHLIKTRGQQVTLRCSPKSGHDTVSWYQQALGQGPQFIFQYYEEEERQRGNFPDRFSGHQFPNYSSELNVNALLLGDSALYLCASSSRQGEENIQYFGAGTRLSVL.

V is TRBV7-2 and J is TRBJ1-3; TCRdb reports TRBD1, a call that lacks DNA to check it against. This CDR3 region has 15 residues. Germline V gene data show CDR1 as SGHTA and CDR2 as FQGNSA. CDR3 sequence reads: CASSPIRGQRNTIYF.

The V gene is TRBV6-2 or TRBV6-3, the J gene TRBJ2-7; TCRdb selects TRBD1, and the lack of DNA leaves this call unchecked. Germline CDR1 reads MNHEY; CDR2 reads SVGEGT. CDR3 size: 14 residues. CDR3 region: CATRGAGKAHEQYF.

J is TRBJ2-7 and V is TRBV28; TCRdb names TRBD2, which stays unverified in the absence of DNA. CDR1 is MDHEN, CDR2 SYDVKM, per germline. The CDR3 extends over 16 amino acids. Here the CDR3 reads CASSFVGGRDTYEQYF.

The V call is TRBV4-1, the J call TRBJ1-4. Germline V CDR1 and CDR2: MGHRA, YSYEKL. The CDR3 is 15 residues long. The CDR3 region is CASSQGVAVNEKLFF.

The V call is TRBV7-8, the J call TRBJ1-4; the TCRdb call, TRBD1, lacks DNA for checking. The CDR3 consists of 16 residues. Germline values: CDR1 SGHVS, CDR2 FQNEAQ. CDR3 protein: CASSLSPRRSNEKLFF.

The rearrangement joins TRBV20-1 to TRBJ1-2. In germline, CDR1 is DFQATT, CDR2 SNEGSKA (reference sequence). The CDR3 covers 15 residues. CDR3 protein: CSATHPVWVGYGYTF.

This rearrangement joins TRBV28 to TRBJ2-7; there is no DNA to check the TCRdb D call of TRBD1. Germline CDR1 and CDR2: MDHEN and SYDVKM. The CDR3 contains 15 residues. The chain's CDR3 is CASSSPGTGGDEQYF.

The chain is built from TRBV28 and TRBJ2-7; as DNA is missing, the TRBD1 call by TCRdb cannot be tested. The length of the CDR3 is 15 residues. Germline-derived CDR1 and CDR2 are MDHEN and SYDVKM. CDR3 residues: CASSLPDRVYYEQYF.

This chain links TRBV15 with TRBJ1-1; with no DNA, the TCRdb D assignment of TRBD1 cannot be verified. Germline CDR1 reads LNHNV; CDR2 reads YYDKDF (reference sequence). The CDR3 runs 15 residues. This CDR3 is CATSETGTGRTEAFF. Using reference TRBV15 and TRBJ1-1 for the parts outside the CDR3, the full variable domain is DAMVIQNPRYQVTQFGKPVTLSCSQTLNHNVMYWYQQKSSQAPKLLFHYYDKDFNNEADTPDNFQSRRPNTSFCFLDIRSPGLGDTAMYLCATSETGTGRTEAFFGQGTRLTVV.

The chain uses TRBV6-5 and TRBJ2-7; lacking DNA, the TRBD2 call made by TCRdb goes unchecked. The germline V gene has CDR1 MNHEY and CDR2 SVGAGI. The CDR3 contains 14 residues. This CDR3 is CASSFERRGHEQYF.

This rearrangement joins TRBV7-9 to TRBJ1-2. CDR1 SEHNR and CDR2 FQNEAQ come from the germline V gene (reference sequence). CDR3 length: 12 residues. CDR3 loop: CASSFPSGGYTF.

CDR3 residues: CASTPILSGRYNEQFF. This chain connects TRBV27 to TRBJ2-1; with no DNA, the TCRdb D assignment of TRBD2 cannot be verified. Germline lookup yields CDR1 MNHEY and CDR2 SMNVEV (reference sequence). CDR3 length: 16 amino acids.

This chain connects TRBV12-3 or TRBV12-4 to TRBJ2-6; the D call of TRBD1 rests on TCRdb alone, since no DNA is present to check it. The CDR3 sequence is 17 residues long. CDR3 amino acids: CASGSTGKFAGANVLTF.

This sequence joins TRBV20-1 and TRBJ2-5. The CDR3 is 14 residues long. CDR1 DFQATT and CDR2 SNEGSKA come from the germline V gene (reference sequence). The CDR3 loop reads CSAWAQTPQETQYF.

CDR3 in amino acids: CSGSDPGQGTYGYTF. The V and J genes are TRBV29-1 and TRBJ1-2; TCRdb picks TRBD1, but there is no DNA to check that call. CDR3 length equals 15 residues. CDR1 is SQVTM and CDR2 is ANQGSEA in the germline V gene.

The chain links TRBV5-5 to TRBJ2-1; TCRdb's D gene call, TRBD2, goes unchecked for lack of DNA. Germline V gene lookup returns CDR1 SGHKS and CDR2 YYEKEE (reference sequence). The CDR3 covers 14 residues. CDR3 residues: CASSLWAPRDEQFF. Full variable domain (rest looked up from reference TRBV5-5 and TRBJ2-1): DAGVTQSPTHLIKTRGQQVTLRCSPISGHKSVSWYQQVLGQGPQFIFQYYEKEERGRGNFPDRFSARQFPNYSSELNVNALLLGDSALYLCASSLWAPRDEQFFGPGTRLTVL.

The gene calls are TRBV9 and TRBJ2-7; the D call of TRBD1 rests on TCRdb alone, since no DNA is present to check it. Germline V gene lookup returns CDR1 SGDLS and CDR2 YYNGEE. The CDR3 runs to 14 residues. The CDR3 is CASSVGGGPYEQYF.

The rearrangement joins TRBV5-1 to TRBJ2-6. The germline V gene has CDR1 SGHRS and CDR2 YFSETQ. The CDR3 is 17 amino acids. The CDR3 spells CASSLDRLGPGANVLTF.

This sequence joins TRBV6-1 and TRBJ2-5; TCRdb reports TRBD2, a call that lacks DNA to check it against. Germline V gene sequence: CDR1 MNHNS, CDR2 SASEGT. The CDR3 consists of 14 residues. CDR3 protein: CASSRSGGVETQYF.

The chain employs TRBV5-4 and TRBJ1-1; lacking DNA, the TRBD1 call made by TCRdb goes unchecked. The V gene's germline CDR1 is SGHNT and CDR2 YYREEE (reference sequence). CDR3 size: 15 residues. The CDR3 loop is CASSVGQQMNTEAFF. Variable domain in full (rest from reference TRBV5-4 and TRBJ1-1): ETGVTQSPTHLIKTRGQQVTLRCSSQSGHNTVSWYQQALGQGPQFIFQYYREEENGRGNFPPRFSGLQFPNYSSELNVNALELDDSALYLCASSVGQQMNTEAFFGQGTRLTVV.

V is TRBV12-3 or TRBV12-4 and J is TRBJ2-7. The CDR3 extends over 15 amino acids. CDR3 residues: CASSVDQVGSYEQYF.

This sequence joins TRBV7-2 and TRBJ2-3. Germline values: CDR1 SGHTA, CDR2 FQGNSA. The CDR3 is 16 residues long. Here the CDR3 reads CASSLALAGGTDTQYF.